This T cell receptor (beta chain) was sequenced for a study of blood T cells in healthy people across ages. Study observations and caveats: Leaving the PBMCs unsorted stopped any conclusive comparison of naive versus antigen-experienced cells.

Note on this clonotype: Its specificity is unknown.

Together with a sample-barcoded 5' primer, a J-beta primer mix was included in a second PCR lasting roughly 6 to 12 cycles. Via MiXCR, TCRdb re-called the 5' RACE reads, giving one row per CDR3 protein. The repertoire includes roughly 1.6 million distinct CDR3 sequences, about 35% of them detected once, and about 11% sits in the top ten. The origin of this receptor is a woman aged 25-40 years in good health. The sample consisted of blood.

The chain's CDR3 is CSARVGAASEAFF. The CDR3 DNA sequence: TGCAGTGCTAGAGTAGGGGCAGCGTCTGAAGCTTTCTTT. The chain recombines TRBV20-1 with TRBJ1-1, with D possibly being TRBD1 (5 bases). Germline V CDR1 and CDR2: DFQATT, SNEGSKA (reference sequence). Trimming removed 1 base at V and 6 bases at J, with 12 bases between. The CDR3 runs to 13 residues.